Listed below are T cell receptor beta chains from one sample, sequenced in a study of T cell responses to AZD1222 COVID-19 vaccine. Produced via immunoSEQ multiplex PCR; TCRdb's table is partial and in-frame only. Of approximately 44,000 clones listed, 80% are singletons. The sequences come from peripheral blood, collected on day 0 of AZD1222 vaccination. All receptors come from an adult in good health. Both conserved end residues are part of each CDR3. The D gene is left open where the match is weak. Expanded clones are given a class, and other clones once, few, many or no size at all.

J gene,D gene,V gene,clone size,CDR3 protein,CDR3 DNA
TRBJ1-1,NA,TRBV12-2,NA,CASRLECGAPPGRIYGGRFTEAFF,TGTGCAAGTCGCTTAGAATGCGGAGCACCCCCCGGGAGGATCTACGGGGGCAGGTTCACTGAAGCTTTCTTT
TRBJ1-3,TRBD1,TRBV5-5,NA,CASSLDVTGFYSGNTIYF,TGTGCCAGCAGCTTGGATGTGACAGGGTTCTACTCTGGAAACACCATATATTTT
TRBJ1-1,NA,TRBV14,NA,CASQRGYGNTEAFF,TGTGCCAGCCAACGTGGATATGGGAACACTGAAGCTTTCTTT
TRBJ2-1,TRBD2,TRBV7-8,NA,CASSLPALAGGNSYNEQFF,TGTGCCAGCAGCTTACCCGCGCTAGCGGGGGGGAACAGTTACAATGAGCAGTTCTTC
TRBJ1-1,TRBD1,TRBV5-1,NA,CASSLAPTGAEAFF,TGCGCCAGCAGCTTGGCCCCCACAGGGGCTGAAGCTTTCTTT
TRBJ1-1,NA,TRBV15,NA,CATSRGGAGDTEAFF,TGTGCCACCAGCAGAGGGGGCGCAGGGGACACTGAAGCTTTCTTT
TRBJ1-2,TRBD1,TRBV6-6,NA,CASSTGRDSLYGYTF,TGTGCCAGCAGTACTGGGCGGGACAGCTTATATGGCTACACCTTC
TRBJ2-1,NA,TRBV5-1,NA,CASSTGWVEQFF,TGCGCCAGCAGTACAGGGTGGGTTGAGCAGTTCTTC
TRBJ2-7,TRBD1,TRBV7-9,NA,CASSPRQGIHEQYF,TGTGCCAGCAGCCCTCGACAGGGAATCCATGAGCAGTACTTC
TRBJ2-2,TRBD1,TRBV27,NA,CASSLGQGHGELFF,TGTGCCAGCAGTTTGGGACAGGGGCACGGGGAGCTGTTTTTT
TRBJ1-1,TRBD1,TRBV7-2,few,CASSSFPRTGRLVAFF,TGTGCCAGCAGCTCCTTCCCTAGGACAGGGAGGTTAGTGGCTTTCTTT
TRBJ2-3,TRBD2,TRBV28,NA,CAGSTSGLKFSTDTQYF,TGTGCCGGCTCGACTAGCGGGTTGAAATTTAGCACAGATACGCAGTATTTT
TRBJ1-1,NA,TRBV29-1,once,CSVEDKGNTEAFF,TGCAGCGTTGAAGATAAGGGGAACACTGAAGCTTTCTTT
TRBJ2-3,NA,TRBV24-1,NA,CATGGSGATDTQYF,TGTGCCACCGGGGGAAGCGGTGCCACAGATACGCAGTATTTT
TRBJ2-3,TRBD2,TRBV10-3,NA,CAISVGTSPDTQYF,TGTGCCATCAGTGTGGGGACTAGCCCAGATACGCAGTATTTT
TRBJ2-1,TRBD2,TRBV29-1,once,CSVWSTSGGAGYNEQFF,TGCAGCGTTTGGAGTACTAGCGGGGGGGCGGGCTACAATGAGCAGTTCTTC
TRBJ2-7,NA,TRBV6-5,NA,CASRLGVDLYEQYF,TGTGCCAGCAGGCTAGGGGTGGATCTCTACGAGCAGTACTTC
TRBJ2-5,NA,TRBV5-1,NA,CASSSNTGSQETQYF,TGCGCCAGCAGCTCCAACACAGGGAGCCAAGAGACCCAGTACTTC
TRBJ1-6,TRBD1,TRBV2,NA,CASRRGQRNNSPLHF,TGTGCCAGCAGGCGGGGACAGAGAAATAATTCACCCCTCCACTTT
TRBJ2-4,NA,TRBV18,NA,CASSPTGGEGIQYF,TGTGCCAGCTCACCTACAGGGGGGGAAGGCATTCAGTACTTC